This T cell receptor beta chain is from a study of cytomegalovirus exposure and HLA in healthy donors. Study conclusions and caveats: A subsequent analysis found that TCR clusters from the first cohort also tended to co-occur in the 90 to 150 validation repertoires, with around 94% of cluster scores above 0.

This clone is medium-sized in the sample. Its antigen is unidentified. The CDR3 has 17 residues. Assay used: immunoSEQ multiplex PCR; TCRdb lists only in-frame clones, some missing. Of approximately 150,000 clones detected, 87% appear once; the ten largest clones hold 4.5% to 5.5%. Sequenced: PBMCs. This chain joins TRBV1 and TRBJ2-1; TRBD2, the table's D call, lacks a check against the DNA. TRBV1 is designated a pseudogene. The clonotype comes from a man aged 18 to 35 in good health and CMV-seropositive. CDR3 residues: CTSSQGLAGGPYNEQFF. The CDR3 coding sequence is TGCACCAGCAGCCAAGGACTAGCGGGGGGGCCGTACAATGAGCAGTTCTTC.